The 7 T cell receptor beta chains in this list originate from one sample, sequenced in a study of T cell responses to AZD1222 COVID-19 vaccine. The method was immunoSEQ multiplex PCR; TCRdb's version includes in-frame clones alone and lacks a portion of them. Of around 180,000 clones listed, about 90% are singletons. Sequences were derived from peripheral blood, sampled on day 0 of AZD1222 vaccination. The origin of the receptors is an adult in good health.

This chain uses TRBV7-2 with TRBJ1-2, with a tentative D call TRBD1 (6 bases). The V gene's germline CDR1 is SGHTA and CDR2 FQGNSA. The CDR3 has 15 residues. Deletions cut 3 bases from V and 5 bases from J, with 16 bases between. CDR3 nucleotides: TGTGCCAGCAGCTTTACAGGACAGCGAGAATATGGCTACACCTTC. The encoded protein is CASSFTGQREYGYTF. The full variable domain, rest sourced from reference TRBV7-2 and TRBJ1-2, is GAGVSQSPSNKVTEKGKDVELRCDPISGHTALYWYRQSLGQGLEFLIYFQGNSAPDKSGLPSDRFSAERTGGSVSTLTIQRTQQEDSAVYLCASSFTGQREYGYTFGSGTRLTVV.

The J gene is TRBJ1-2, the V gene TRBV5-1, with TRBD1 identical over 9 bases. CDR3 size: 15 residues. The junction had 4 bases not matched to a gene; V was cut back by 0 bases and J by 4 bases. Germline loops: CDR1 SGHRS, CDR2 YFSETQ. DNA of the CDR3: TGCGCCAGCAGCTTGGGGGACAGGGCTGGCTATGGCTACACCTTC. This sequence encodes CASSLGDRAGYGYTF.

CDR3 residues: CASSFRANGYTF. CDR3 in DNA: TGTGCCAGCAGTTTCCGGGCCAATGGCTACACCTTC. The chain has TRBV6-2 or TRBV6-3 and TRBJ1-2; no reliable D call. The CDR3 consists of 12 residues. Germline-derived CDR1 and CDR2 are MNHEY and SVGEGT. Trimming took off 4 bases at V and 6 bases at J, with 9 bases between the two ends.

The chain combines TRBV6-5 with TRBJ2-3; 7 bases are a match to TRBD2. The germline V gene encodes CDR1 MNHEY and CDR2 SVGAGI. Germline trimming cut 8 bases from V and 2 bases from J; bases unmatched to any gene: 4. The CDR3 is made up of 13 amino acids. CDR3 amino acids: CASRDYFTDTQYF. The CDR3 DNA sequence: TGTGCCAGCCGGGACTATTTCACAGATACGCAGTATTTT.

This chain joins TRBV6-5 and TRBJ2-7, with 10 bases lining up with TRBD2. This CDR3 spans 15 amino acids. Trimming removed 2 bases from V and 4 bases from J; junction bases left unmatched: 5. Germline lookup yields CDR1 MNHEY and CDR2 SVGAGI. Written as DNA, the CDR3 is TGTGCCAGCAGTTACCTACTAGCGGGGATGTACGAGCAGTACTTC. It specifies CASSYLLAGMYEQYF.

The rearrangement links TRBV29-1 to TRBJ1-2; weak D call: TRBD1 (5 bases). Germline values: CDR1 SQVTM, CDR2 ANQGSEA. V was clipped by 6 bases and J by 8 bases, with 19 bases between them. CDR3 length equals 13 residues. For the CDR3, the DNA is TGCAGCGTGGATACCGGGGCGAGCGGAGGCTACACCTTC. It translates to CSVDTGASGGYTF. Drawing the rest from reference TRBV29-1 and TRBJ1-2, the complete variable domain is SAVISQKPSRDICQRGTSLTIQCQVDSQVTMMFWYRQQPGQSLTLIATANQGSEATYESGFVIDKFPISRPNLTFSTLTVSNMSPEDSSIYLCSVDTGASGGYTFGSGTRLTVV.

This clone is a singleton in its sample. The chain has TRBV9 and TRBJ2-5; the match to TRBD2 covers 8 bases. This CDR3 is built from 17 residues. V lost 2 bases, J lost 0 bases, and 9 bases stayed unmatched. CDR1 SGDLS and CDR2 YYNGEE come from the germline V gene. CDR3 nucleotide sequence: TGTGCCAGCAGCGTCCCGACTAGCGAAAAAAACCAAGAGACCCAGTACTTC. It encodes CASSVPTSEKNQETQYF.